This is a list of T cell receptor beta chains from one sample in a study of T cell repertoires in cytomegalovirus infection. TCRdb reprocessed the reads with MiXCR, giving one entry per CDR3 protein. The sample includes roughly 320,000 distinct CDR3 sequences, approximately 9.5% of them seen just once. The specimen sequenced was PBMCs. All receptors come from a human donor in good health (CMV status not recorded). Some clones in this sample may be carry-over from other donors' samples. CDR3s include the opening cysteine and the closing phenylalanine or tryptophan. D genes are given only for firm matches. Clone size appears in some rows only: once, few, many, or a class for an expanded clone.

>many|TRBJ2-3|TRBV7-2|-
CASRGSRGTDTQYF
TGTGCCAGCAGGGGGAGTAGAGGCACAGATACGCAGTATTTT
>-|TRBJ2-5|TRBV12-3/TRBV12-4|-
CASSLSQGDETQYF
TGTGCCAGCAGTTTATCACAGGGCGATGAGACCCAGTACTTC
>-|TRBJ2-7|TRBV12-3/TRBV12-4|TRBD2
CASSTRAGVSYEQYF
TGTGCCAGCAGCACGCGGGCGGGAGTAAGCTACGAGCAGTACTTC
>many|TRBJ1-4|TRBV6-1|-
CASSSSGATNEKLFF
TGTGCCAGCAGCTCGTCAGGGGCAACTAATGAAAAACTGTTTTTT
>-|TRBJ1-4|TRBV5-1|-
CASSLPETGGEKLFF
TGCGCCAGCAGCTTACCCGAAACTGGAGGCGAAAAACTGTTTTTT
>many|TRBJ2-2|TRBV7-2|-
CASSRGQTIFTGELFF
TGTGCCAGCAGCCGGGGCCAGACAATTTTCACCGGGGAGCTGTTTTTT
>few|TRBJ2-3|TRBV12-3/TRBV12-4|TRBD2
CASSPGLAGNTQYF
TGTGCCAGCAGTCCGGGACTAGCGGGGAATACGCAGTATTTT
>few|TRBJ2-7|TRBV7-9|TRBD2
CASTTGLAGFYEQYF
TGTGCCAGCACCACCGGGTTAGCGGGGTTCTACGAGCAGTACTTC
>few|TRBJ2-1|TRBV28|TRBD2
CADLTGGGLWNEQFF
TGTGCCGATCTAACGGGAGGGGGTCTTTGGAATGAGCAGTTCTTC
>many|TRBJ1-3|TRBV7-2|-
CASSLAGSGNTIYF
TGTGCCAGCAGCCTGGCGGGCTCTGGAAACACCATATATTTT
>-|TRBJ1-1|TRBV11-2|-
CASSLVSRAGIMGTEAFF
TGTGCCAGCAGCTTAGTCTCCAGGGCCGGGATTATGGGCACTGAAGCTTTCTTT
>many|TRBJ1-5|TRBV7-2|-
CASSSIPIVQPQHF
TGTGCCAGCAGCTCGATACCAATTGTGCAGCCCCAGCATTTT
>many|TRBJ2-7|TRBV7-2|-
CASSLGDQGQYF
TGTGCCAGCAGCTTAGGGGACCAGGGGCAGTACTTC
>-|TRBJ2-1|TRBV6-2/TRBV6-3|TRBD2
CASSRLAGDSEQFF
TGTGCCAGCAGTAGACTAGCGGGAGATAGTGAGCAGTTCTTC
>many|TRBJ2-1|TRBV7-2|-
CASSLVQANNEQFF
TGTGCCAGCAGCTTAGTCCAGGCAAACAATGAGCAGTTCTTC
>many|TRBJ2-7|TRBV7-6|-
CASRRNEVAYEQYF
TGTGCCAGCAGGCGGAATGAGGTCGCCTACGAGCAGTACTTC
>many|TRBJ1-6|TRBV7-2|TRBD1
CASSLGHRGSSPLHF
TGTGCCAGCAGCTTAGGACACAGGGGAAGTTCACCCCTCCACTTT
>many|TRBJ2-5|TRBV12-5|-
CASGLTGRQETQYF
TGTGCTAGTGGTTTGACGGGGCGACAAGAGACCCAGTACTTC
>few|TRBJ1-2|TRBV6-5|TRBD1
CASSPDKRQGYGYTF
TGTGCCAGCAGTCCAGACAAACGACAGGGTTATGGCTACACCTTC
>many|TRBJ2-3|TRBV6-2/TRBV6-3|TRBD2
CASRPPSGRVSDTQYF
TGTGCCAGCAGACCCCCGAGCGGGAGAGTCAGTGATACGCAGTATTTT
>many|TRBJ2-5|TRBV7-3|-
CASSAQGRGETQYF
TGTGCCAGCAGCGCACAGGGGAGGGGCGAGACCCAGTACTTC
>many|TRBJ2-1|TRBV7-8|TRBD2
CASSTRLAGTTSSYNEQFF
TGTGCCAGCAGCACCAGACTAGCGGGGACCACTAGCTCCTACAATGAGCAGTTCTTC
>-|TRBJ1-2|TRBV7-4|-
CASSLARAARYGYTF
TGTGCCAGCAGCTTAGCGCGGGCCGCGCGGTATGGCTACACCTTC
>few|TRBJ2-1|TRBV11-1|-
CASSLRWAGNINEQFF
TGTGCCAGCAGCTTAAGATGGGCAGGGAATATCAATGAGCAGTTCTTC
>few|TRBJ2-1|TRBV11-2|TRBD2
CASSELAGGPGEQFF
TGTGCCAGCAGCGAGCTAGCGGGAGGGCCAGGTGAGCAGTTCTTC
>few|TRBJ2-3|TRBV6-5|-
CASSYTGPITGGQGTQYF
TGTGCCAGCAGTTACACCGGACCTATCACGGGGGGCCAAGGGACGCAGTATTTT
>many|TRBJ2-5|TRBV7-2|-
CASSAGTFNPTQYF
TGTGCCAGCAGCGCCGGGACCTTCAATCCGACCCAGTACTTC
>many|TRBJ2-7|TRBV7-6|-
CASSLVMGSVEQYF
TGTGCCAGCAGCTTAGTTATGGGGTCGGTCGAGCAGTACTTC
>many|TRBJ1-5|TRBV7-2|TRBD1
CASSPQGAGQPQHF
TGTGCCAGCAGCCCCCAGGGGGCAGGTCAGCCCCAGCATTTT
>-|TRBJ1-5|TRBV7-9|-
CASSLARGAQPQHF
TGTGCCAGCAGCTTAGCACGGGGGGCCCAGCCCCAGCATTTT
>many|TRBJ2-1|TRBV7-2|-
CASSFRGEGDEQFF
TGTGCCAGCAGCTTTAGGGGCGAAGGGGATGAGCAGTTCTTC
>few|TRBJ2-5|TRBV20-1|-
CSARDWIAQGVETQYF
TGCAGTGCTAGAGATTGGATTGCTCAGGGTGTAGAGACCCAGTACTTC
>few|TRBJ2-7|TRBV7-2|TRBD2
CASSLVIAGYEQYF
TGTGCCAGCAGCTTAGTGATAGCGGGCTACGAGCAGTACTTC
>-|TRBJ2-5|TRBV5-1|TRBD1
CASRSDRGLETQYF
TGCGCCAGCAGATCGGACAGGGGGTTGGAGACCCAGTACTTC
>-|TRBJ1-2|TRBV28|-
CASSTQGHGYTF
TGTGCCAGCAGTACTCAGGGTCACGGCTACACCTTC
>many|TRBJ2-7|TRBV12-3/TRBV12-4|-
CASSDRTRGPYEQYF
TGTGCCAGCAGCGACAGAACTCGGGGCCCCTACGAGCAGTACTTC
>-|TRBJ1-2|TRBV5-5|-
CASSVDGNYGHTF
TGTGCCAGCAGCGTGGACGGTAACTATGGCCACACCTTC
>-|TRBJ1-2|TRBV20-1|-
CSARRGPPNYGYTF
TGCAGTGCTAGAAGGGGACCGCCCAACTATGGCTACACCTTC
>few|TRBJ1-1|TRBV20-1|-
CSGSLRQGGFGAFF
TGCAGTGGAAGTCTTAGGCAGGGTGGTTTTGGAGCTTTCTTT
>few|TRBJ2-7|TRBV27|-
CASTLTLRVGKQYF
TGTGCCAGCACCCTCACTCTCAGGGTGGGTAAGCAGTACTTC
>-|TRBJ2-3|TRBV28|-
CASSAVGGSGTDTQYF
TGTGCCAGCAGTGCCGTGGGCGGGTCTGGCACAGATACGCAGTATTTT
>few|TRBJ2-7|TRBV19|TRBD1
CATLGQGALQYF
TGTGCCACCTTGGGGCAGGGGGCATTGCAGTACTTC
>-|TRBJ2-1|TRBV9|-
CASSKSDLHNEQFF
TGTGCCAGCAGCAAATCGGACTTACACAATGAGCAGTTCTTC
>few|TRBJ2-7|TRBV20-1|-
CSAGGPTGSRYEQYF
TGCAGTGCGGGAGGGCCAACAGGGAGTAGATACGAGCAGTACTTC